Following are 8 T cell receptor beta chains from one sample sequenced in a study of regulatory T cells in long-lasting Graves disease. Time point: newly diagnosed GD, antithyroid drugs for less than 3 months. RNA extracted from PBMCs served as the sequencing template. TCR beta libraries were built with iRepertoire HTBI primers and Arm-PCR of CDR3 regions. TCRdb re-called the multiplex PCR reads with MiXCR, one entry per CDR3 protein. The repertoire holds roughly 430,000 distinct CDR3 sequences, with less than 20% as singletons. These same data were also listed under a study on T cells in Graves' hyperthyroidism and ophthalmopathy.

Sequencing was performed on peripheral blood mononuclear cells (PBMCs), taken at new diagnosis, from a patient treated with antithyroid drugs. The receptors here all came from a woman in her 30s with Graves disease.

There are a few counts of this clonotype. One end of the junction is discordant with germline, which a read error may explain. This chain connects TRBV5-5 to TRBJ2-1, with D unclear. Germline-derived CDR1 and CDR2 are SGHKS and YYEKEE (reference sequence). CDR3 size: 14 residues. CDR3 in DNA: TGCGCCAGCAGCTCCAAATATGACTACAATGAGCAGTTCTTC. Encoded protein: CASSSKYDYNEQFF.

About this clonotype itself: A much larger clone differs by one base, so this may be a read error. The CDR3 end shows no conserved phenylalanine or tryptophan, and so a read error is likely. In DNA form, the CDR3 reads TGTGCCAGCGCCTCCGGGGGGGAGGAGGATGAAGCTTTCTCT. Translated, it gives CASASGGEEDEAFS. This chain connects TRBV7-3 to TRBJ1-1; tentatively, D is TRBD1 (5 bases). CDR1 is SGHTA and CDR2 is FQGTGA in the germline V gene. V shed 8 bases and J shed 7 bases, with 20 bases lying between them. The CDR3 covers 14 residues.

This clonotype was seen repeatedly, ten times or more. The gene calls are TRBV27 and TRBJ2-2; D perhaps matches TRBD2 (6 bases). V lost 8 bases and J 1 base, leaving 14 bases between the germline ends. The CDR3 contains 15 residues. CDR1 and CDR2 (germline): MNHEY, SMNVEV (reference sequence). CDR3 sequence: CASWFGGGNTGELFF. CDR3 DNA: TGTGCCAGCTGGTTCGGGGGAGGGAACACCGGGGAGCTGTTTTTT.

Regarding this clonotype: It differs at one base from a far larger clone, so likely a read error. The V gene is TRBV2, the J gene TRBJ2-5, with a weak D call TRBD2 (5 bases). The J call is doubtful: the DNA matches TRBJ2-1 better. Germline-derived CDR1 and CDR2 are SNHLY and FYNNEI. There are 15 residues in the CDR3. The CDR3 region is CASSERLLGVYEQFF. DNA of the CDR3: TGTGCCAGCAGTGAAAGGTTACTAGGAGTCTACGAGCAGTTCTTC.

At least ten counts were recorded for this clonotype. This chain links TRBV12-3 or TRBV12-4 with TRBJ2-5; TRBD2 is a possible D gene (6 bases). Trimming removed 5 bases from V and 5 bases from J, with 15 bases in between. This CDR3 contains 14 residues. CDR3 DNA: TGTGCCAGCAGTACAGAGGGCGGGGATGAGACCCAGTACTTC. Translated, it gives CASSTEGGDETQYF.

This clonotype was observed at least ten times. The chain joins TRBV2 to TRBJ2-3, with D perhaps TRBD2 (5 bases). Germline V lookup: CDR1 SNHLY, CDR2 FYNNEI. This CDR3 comprises 12 residues. Trimming took 6 bases from V and 6 from J, leaving 10 bases between them. The CDR3 spells CASSGEPDTQYF. The CDR3 bases are TGTGCCAGCAGCGGGGAACCGGATACGCAGTATTTT.

This clonotype came up a few times. The chain couples TRBV20-1 to TRBJ2-5, with D unclear. Per the germline V gene, CDR1 is DFQATT and CDR2 is SNEGSKA (reference sequence). Deletions cut 6 bases from V and 5 bases from J, with 16 bases between. CDR3 length: 13 residues. CDR3 loop: CSAAKVDGETQYF. Here the CDR3 DNA reads TGCAGTGCGGCTAAAGTCGATGGGGAGACCCAGTACTTC.

This clonotype appeared many times. The chain employs TRBV28 and TRBJ2-1; 8 positions agree with TRBD1. Looked up from germline, CDR1 is MDHEN and CDR2 is SYDVKM. The CDR3 consists of 12 residues. V was pared by 8 bases and J by 8 bases, with 5 bases of the junction left unmatched. The CDR3 spells CASADRVDEQFF. In DNA form, the CDR3 reads TGTGCCAGCGCGGACAGGGTCGATGAGCAGTTCTTC.